Listed below are T cell receptor beta chains from one sample, sequenced in a study of cytomegalovirus exposure and HLA in healthy donors. Sequencing used immunoSEQ multiplex PCR; TCRdb keeps in-frame clones, though not all of them. The sample yields roughly 120,000 clones, of which the top ten take up around 3.5%. The sequenced material came from PBMCs. The receptor source for this set is a man younger than 45 in good health and CMV-seronegative. The CDR3 runs from the conserved cysteine through the conserved F or W. Fields, in order: J gene, V gene, D gene, CDR3 DNA, CDR3 protein. A D gene is named only where the DNA matches it firmly.

J gene: TRBJ1-2
V gene: TRBV11-1
D gene: TRBD1
CDR3 DNA: TGTGCCAGCAGCGCCCCAGGGACAGGGGACTATGGCTACACCTTC
CDR3 protein: CASSAPGTGDYGYTF

J gene: TRBJ2-5
V gene: TRBV7-6
D gene: TRBD2
CDR3 DNA: TGTGCCAGCAGCTTAAGATCCGGACTAGGAGAGACCCAGTACTTC
CDR3 protein: CASSLRSGLGETQYF

J gene: TRBJ1-2
V gene: TRBV5-6
D gene: NA
CDR3 DNA: TGTGCCAGCAGCGCCTACAAGCGTGGCTATGGCTACACCTTC
CDR3 protein: CASSAYKRGYGYTF

J gene: TRBJ1-5
V gene: TRBV18
D gene: NA
CDR3 DNA: TGTGCCAGCTCGCCTGGACAGACCAATCAGCCCCAGCATTTT
CDR3 protein: CASSPGQTNQPQHF

J gene: TRBJ1-2
V gene: TRBV19
D gene: TRBD1
CDR3 DNA: TGTGCCAGTAGTGCCGGGACAGGGGGCGGACTTAACTATGGCTACACCTTC
CDR3 protein: CASSAGTGGGLNYGYTF

J gene: TRBJ2-7
V gene: TRBV7-6
D gene: NA
CDR3 DNA: TGTGCCAGCAGCCGCAGAGGCGGGGACTCCTACGAGCAGTACTTC
CDR3 protein: CASSRRGGDSYEQYF

J gene: TRBJ2-7
V gene: TRBV18
D gene: NA
CDR3 DNA: TGTGCCAGCTCACCTGGGACATCGGCCTACGAGCAGTACTTC
CDR3 protein: CASSPGTSAYEQYF

J gene: TRBJ2-5
V gene: TRBV19
D gene: TRBD2
CDR3 DNA: TGTGCCAGTACTACCATTGGGCTAGCGGGGGTGGAGACCCAGTACTTC
CDR3 protein: CASTTIGLAGVETQYF

J gene: TRBJ2-5
V gene: TRBV7-2
D gene: TRBD2
CDR3 DNA: TGTGCCAGCAGCACCGGACTAGCAACCCGAAGTGAGCAGTACTTC
CDR3 protein: CASSTGLATRSEQYF

J gene: TRBJ1-3
V gene: TRBV4-1
D gene: TRBD1
CDR3 DNA: TGCGCCAGCAGCCAAAAAGCCGGGGACAGGGCCTCTGGAAACACCATATATTTT
CDR3 protein: CASSQKAGDRASGNTIYF

J gene: TRBJ2-3
V gene: TRBV5-1
D gene: TRBD2
CDR3 DNA: TGCGCCAGCAGCGGACTAGCGGGGGCCGCAGATACGCAGTATTTT
CDR3 protein: CASSGLAGAADTQYF

J gene: TRBJ2-2
V gene: TRBV2
D gene: TRBD1
CDR3 DNA: TGTGCCAGCAGAGGGACAGGGGGCGGCGGGGAGCTGTTTTTT
CDR3 protein: CASRGTGGGGELFF

J gene: TRBJ2-2
V gene: TRBV6-4
D gene: TRBD2
CDR3 DNA: TGTGCCAGCAGTGACTCCGCGGGGGACACCGGGGAGCTGTTTTTT
CDR3 protein: CASSDSAGDTGELFF

J gene: TRBJ1-6
V gene: TRBV5-4
D gene: TRBD1
CDR3 DNA: TGTGCCAGCAGCCCTACAGGGGAGAATTCACCCCTCCACTTT
CDR3 protein: CASSPTGENSPLHF

J gene: TRBJ2-5
V gene: TRBV6-6
D gene: TRBD2
CDR3 DNA: TGTGCCAGCAGTCTAGCGGAACGAGAGACCCAGTACTTC
CDR3 protein: CASSLAERETQYF

J gene: TRBJ2-1
V gene: TRBV5-6
D gene: TRBD2
CDR3 DNA: TGTGCCAGCAGCTTGGGAGGCGGGGGGCCCCACAATGAGCAGTTCTTC
CDR3 protein: CASSLGGGGPHNEQFF

J gene: TRBJ2-2
V gene: TRBV2
D gene: TRBD1
CDR3 DNA: TGTGCCAGCAGTGCGCAGGGGGCCCCCGGGGAGCTGTTTTTT
CDR3 protein: CASSAQGAPGELFF

J gene: TRBJ2-7
V gene: TRBV25-1
D gene: NA
CDR3 DNA: TGTGCCAGCAGGGGGACCAGGGGTTTCTCCTACGAGCAGTACTTC
CDR3 protein: CASRGTRGFSYEQYF

J gene: TRBJ1-2
V gene: TRBV6-5
D gene: TRBD1
CDR3 DNA: TGTGCCAGCAGTTACGAACAGGGGGACGGCTATGGCTACACCTTC
CDR3 protein: CASSYEQGDGYGYTF

J gene: TRBJ1-3
V gene: TRBV29-1
D gene: NA
CDR3 DNA: TGCAGCGTTTTCACAGGGACGTCTTCTGGAAACACCATATATTTT
CDR3 protein: CSVFTGTSSGNTIYF

J gene: TRBJ1-2
V gene: TRBV7-2
D gene: NA
CDR3 DNA: TGTGCCAGCAGCTGGACACCCTACTATGGCTACACCTTC
CDR3 protein: CASSWTPYYGYTF